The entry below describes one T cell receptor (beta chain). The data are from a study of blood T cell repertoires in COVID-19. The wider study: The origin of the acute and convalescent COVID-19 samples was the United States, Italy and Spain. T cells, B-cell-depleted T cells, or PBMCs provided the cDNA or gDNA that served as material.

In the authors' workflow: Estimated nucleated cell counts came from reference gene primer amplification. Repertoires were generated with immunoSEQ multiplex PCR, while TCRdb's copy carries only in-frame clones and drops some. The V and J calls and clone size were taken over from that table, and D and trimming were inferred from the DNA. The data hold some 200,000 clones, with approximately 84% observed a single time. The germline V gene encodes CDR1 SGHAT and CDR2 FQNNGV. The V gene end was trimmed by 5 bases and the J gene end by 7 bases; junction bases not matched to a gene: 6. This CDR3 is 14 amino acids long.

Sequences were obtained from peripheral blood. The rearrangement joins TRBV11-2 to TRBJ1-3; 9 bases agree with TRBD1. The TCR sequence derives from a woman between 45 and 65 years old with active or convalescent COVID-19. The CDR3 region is CASSPGTGRNTIYF. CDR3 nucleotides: TGTGCCAGCAGCCCAGGGACAGGGCGGAACACCATATATTTT. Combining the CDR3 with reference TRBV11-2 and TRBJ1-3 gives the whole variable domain EAGVAQSPRYKIIEKRQSVAFWCNPISGHATLYWYQQILGQGPKLLIQFQNNGVVDDSQLPKDRFSAERLKGVDSTLKIQPAKLEDSAVYLCASSPGTGRNTIYFGEGSWLTVV.